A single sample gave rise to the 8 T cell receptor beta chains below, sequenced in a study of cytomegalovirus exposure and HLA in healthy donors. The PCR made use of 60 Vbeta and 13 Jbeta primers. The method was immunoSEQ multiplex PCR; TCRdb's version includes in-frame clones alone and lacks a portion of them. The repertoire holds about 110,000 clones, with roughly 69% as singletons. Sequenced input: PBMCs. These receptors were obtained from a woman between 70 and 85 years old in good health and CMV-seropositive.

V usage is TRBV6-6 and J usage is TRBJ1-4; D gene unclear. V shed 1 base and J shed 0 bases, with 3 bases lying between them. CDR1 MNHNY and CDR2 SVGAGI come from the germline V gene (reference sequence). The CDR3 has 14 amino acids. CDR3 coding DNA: TGTGCCAGCAGTTACTTCTCAACTAATGAAAAACTGTTTTTT. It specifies CASSYFSTNEKLFF.

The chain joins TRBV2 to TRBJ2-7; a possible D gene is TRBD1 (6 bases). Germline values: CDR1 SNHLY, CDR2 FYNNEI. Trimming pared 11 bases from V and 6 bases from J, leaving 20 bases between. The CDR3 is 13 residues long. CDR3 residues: CASRQAGVSEQYF. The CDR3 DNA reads TGTGCCTCGCGCCAGGCAGGGGTCAGCGAGCAGTACTTC.

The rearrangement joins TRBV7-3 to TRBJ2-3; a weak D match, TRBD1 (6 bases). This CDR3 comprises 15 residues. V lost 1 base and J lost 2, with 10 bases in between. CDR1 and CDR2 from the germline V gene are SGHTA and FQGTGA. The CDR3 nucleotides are TGTGCCAGCAGCTTAAATGTGGGGGCCACAGATACGCAGTATTTT. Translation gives CASSLNVGATDTQYF.

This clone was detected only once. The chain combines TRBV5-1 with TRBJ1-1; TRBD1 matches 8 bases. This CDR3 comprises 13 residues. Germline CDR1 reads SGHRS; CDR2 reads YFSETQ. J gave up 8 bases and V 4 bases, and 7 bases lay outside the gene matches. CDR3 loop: CASSRGGDREAFF. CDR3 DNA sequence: TGCGCCAGCAGCAGGGGAGGGGACAGGGAAGCTTTCTTT.

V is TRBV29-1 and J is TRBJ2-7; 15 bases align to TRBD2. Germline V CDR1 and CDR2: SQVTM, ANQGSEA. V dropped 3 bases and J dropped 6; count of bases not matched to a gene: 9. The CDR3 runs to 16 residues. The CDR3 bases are TGCAGCGTTGAGGGCAGAACGGGACTAGCGGGGGGCGAGCAGTACTTC. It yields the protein CSVEGRTGLAGGEQYF.

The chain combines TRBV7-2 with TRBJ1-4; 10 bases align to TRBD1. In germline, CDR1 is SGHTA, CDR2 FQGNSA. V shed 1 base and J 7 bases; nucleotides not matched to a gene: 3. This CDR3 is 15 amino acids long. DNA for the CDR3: TGTGCCAGCAGCTTAGGGGGACAGGGGAGTGAAAAACTGTTTTTT. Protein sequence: CASSLGGQGSEKLFF.

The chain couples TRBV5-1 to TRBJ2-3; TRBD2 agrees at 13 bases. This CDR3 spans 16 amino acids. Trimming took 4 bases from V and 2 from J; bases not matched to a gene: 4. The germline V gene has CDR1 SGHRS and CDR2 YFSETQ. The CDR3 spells CASSTGTSGTTDTQYF. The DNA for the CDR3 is TGCGCCAGCAGCACGGGGACTAGCGGGACCACAGATACGCAGTATTTT.

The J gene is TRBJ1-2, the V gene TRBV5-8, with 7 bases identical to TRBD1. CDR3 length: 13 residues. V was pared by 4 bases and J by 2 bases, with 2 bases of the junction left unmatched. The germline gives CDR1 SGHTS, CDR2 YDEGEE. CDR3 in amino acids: CASSRDRNYGYTF. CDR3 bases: TGTGCCAGCAGCCGGGACAGAAACTATGGCTACACCTTC.